This TCR beta chain came from a study of OX40 agonist ivuxolimab in advanced cancers. Study conclusions and caveats: More expanded clones were found, on average, in CD8+ than in CD4+ T cells. Individuals who were partial responders at 0.1-3.0 mg/kg had clonal expansion that ranked among the lowest.

The CDR3 covers 14 residues. Trimming pared 5 bases from V and 4 bases from J, leaving 11 bases between. The germline gives CDR1 SEHNR, CDR2 FQNEAQ (reference sequence). TCRdb's copy holds only in-frame clones and misses some; the assay was immunoSEQ multiplex PCR. The sample yields some 77,000 clones, around 87% seen once. Worth noting for this clone: The antigen remains unidentified.

Sequencing was performed on CD4+ or CD8+ T cells sorted from blood, taken in a trial of the OX40 agonist ivuxolimab. This clonotype was sampled from an adult with an advanced solid tumor such as melanoma, head and neck, liver or kidney cancer. The chain is built from TRBV7-9 and TRBJ2-2; D gene ambiguous. This chain's CDR3 is CASSPSGGTGELFF. In DNA form, the CDR3 reads TGTGCCAGCAGCCCCTCCGGCGGCACCGGGGAGCTGTTTTTT.